These 9 T cell receptor beta chains came from one sample sequenced in a study of T cells after yellow fever vaccination. Each CDR3 protein is one row after TCRdb ran MiXCR on the 5' RACE reads. The sample includes some 70,000 distinct CDR3 sequences, approximately 7% of them seen just once. Sequenced here: CD8+ T cells sorted from PBMCs, sampled around 45 days after the first yellow fever vaccination. These receptor sequences come from a man between 18 and 29 years old who received the YFV17D yellow fever vaccine.

This clonotype has just a few counts. This chain joins TRBV27 and TRBJ2-1; D remains ambiguous. The CDR3 covers 14 residues. Trimming left V 3 bases short and J 0 bases short, with 6 bases between. Germline V CDR1 and CDR2: MNHEY, SMNVEV (reference sequence). This CDR3 is CASSFLSSYNEQFF. The CDR3 DNA reads TGTGCCAGCAGTTTCCTGAGCTCCTACAATGAGCAGTTCTTC.

Many counts were recorded for this clonotype. The chain combines TRBV7-6 with TRBJ2-1; 9 bases are shared with TRBD1. This CDR3 contains 14 residues. CDR1 and CDR2 (germline): SGHVS, FNYEAQ. V was pared by 4 bases and J by 6 bases, with 4 bases of the junction left unmatched. The CDR3 spells CASSYPGQGNEQFF. Written as DNA, the CDR3 is TGTGCCAGCAGCTACCCGGGACAGGGCAATGAGCAGTTCTTC.

Within the sample, this clonotype is medium-sized. The DNA of the CDR3 is TGTGCCACCAGTCCTGGTACGGCCTACGAGCAGTACTTC. Protein: CATSPGTAYEQYF. This sequence joins TRBV15 and TRBJ2-7; no definite D call. Germline V CDR1 and CDR2: LNHNV, YYDKDF (reference sequence). There are 13 residues in the CDR3. V lost 6 bases and J 2 bases, leaving 11 bases between the germline ends.

This clonotype was seen many times. The chain recombines TRBV4-1 with TRBJ2-1; maybe TRBD1 (6 bases). The V and J ends lost 1 base and 7 bases respectively, with 20 bases between them. Germline loops: CDR1 MGHRA, CDR2 YSYEKL. The CDR3 totals 17 residues. This chain's CDR3 is CASSQGWLDSGFNEQFF. The CDR3 DNA reads TGCGCCAGCAGCCAAGGATGGTTGGACAGTGGCTTTAATGAGCAGTTCTTC.

This clonotype was seen repeatedly, ten times or more. V gene TRBV4-3 combines with J gene TRBJ2-1; D remains ambiguous. Trimming removed 1 base from V and 8 bases from J, with 9 bases in between. From germline, CDR1 is LGHNA and CDR2 YSLEER. The CDR3 is 13 amino acids. This CDR3 reads CASSQAQLYEQFF. Written as DNA, the CDR3 is TGCGCCAGCAGCCAAGCGCAGCTTTATGAGCAGTTCTTC.

V usage is TRBV7-2 and J usage is TRBJ2-7, with a possible D match to TRBD1 (6 bases). The CDR3 is 15 amino acids. In germline, CDR1 is SGHTA, CDR2 FQGNSA. Trimming stripped 3 bases from V and 3 bases from J, with 15 bases between. The CDR3: CASSFQGPTLYEQYF. For the CDR3, the DNA is TGTGCCAGCAGCTTTCAGGGGCCGACCCTCTACGAGCAGTACTTC.

This clonotype was counted ten times or more. The CDR3 DNA reads TGCGCCAGCAGCTTGGCAGGGGTATACGAGCAGTACTTC. It codes for CASSLAGVYEQYF. The V call is TRBV5-1, the J call TRBJ2-7; D is perhaps TRBD1 (6 bases). The CDR3 contains 13 residues. V lost 0 bases and J 4 bases, leaving 8 bases between the germline ends. Germline assignment: CDR1 SGHRS and CDR2 YFSETQ.

This clonotype has just a few counts. The chain links TRBV6-1 to TRBJ1-3; D ambiguous. Germline V gives CDR1 MNHNS, CDR2 SASEGT. The CDR3 covers 16 residues. V lost 10 bases and J 1 base, leaving 20 bases between the germline ends. The CDR3 nucleotides are TGTGCCACAAATCTCCACCCCGAATCGTCTGGAAACACCATATATTTT. It encodes CATNLHPESSGNTIYF.

A few counts support this clonotype. V usage is TRBV12-5 and J usage is TRBJ1-1; possible D gene TRBD1, 5 bases. The CDR3 has 14 amino acids. The V gene lost 5 bases and the J gene lost 1 base, with 11 bases spanning the gap. CDR1 is LGHNT and CDR2 is FRNRAP in the germline V gene. Here the CDR3 reads CASGPGTGNTEAFF. The DNA for the CDR3 is TGTGCTAGTGGTCCTGGGACGGGGAACACTGAAGCTTTCTTT.